This entry concerns a single T cell receptor beta chain. Antigen unknown. This table comes from immunoSEQ multiplex PCR, and its TCRdb copy is limited to in-frame clones, with some not included. The sample yields about 100,000 clones, 70% to 90% seen once. Germline lookup yields CDR1 SGHRS and CDR2 YFSETQ. The CDR3 has 13 amino acids. The trim removed 4 bases at V and 3 bases at J, leaving 3 bases unmatched. These data are taken from a study of OX40 agonist ivuxolimab in advanced cancers. Findings and limits, study-wide: Partly responding patients at 0.1-3.0 mg/kg showed some of the smallest clonal expansion. The average count of expanded clones was higher among CD8+ T cells than among CD4+.

V and J are TRBV5-1 and TRBJ1-1, with 7 bases fitting TRBD1. The sample was CD4+ or CD8+ T cells sorted from blood, taken in a trial of the OX40 agonist ivuxolimab. This clonotype originated in an adult with an advanced solid tumor such as melanoma, head and neck, liver or kidney cancer. The CDR3 here is CASSLTGDTEAFF. The DNA for the CDR3 is TGCGCCAGCAGCCTCACAGGGGACACTGAAGCTTTCTTT. Using reference TRBV5-1 and TRBJ1-1 for the parts outside the CDR3, the full variable domain is KAGVTQTPRYLIKTRGQQVTLSCSPISGHRSVSWYQQTPGQGLQFLFEYFSETQRNKGNFPGRFSGRQFSNSRSEMNVSTLELGDSALYLCASSLTGDTEAFFGQGTRLTVV.